These T cell receptor beta chains were read from a single sample in a study of blood T cell repertoires in COVID-19. Sequencing was performed with immunoSEQ multiplex PCR; in TCRdb, only in-frame clones are kept and a portion is missing. The sample yields around 250,000 clones, just over 85% seen once. The sequencing sample was made of peripheral blood. The receptor set was obtained from a woman aged 30 to 39 with active or convalescent COVID-19. CDR3s include the opening cysteine and the closing phenylalanine or tryptophan. The order of the fields is clone size, CDR3 length, V gene, D gene, J gene, CDR3 protein, CDR3 DNA. A D gene is named only where the DNA matches it firmly. A clone size is listed for some rows: how often the clone was seen (once, few, many), or a class if it is expanded.

>few|13|TRBV6-5|TRBD1|TRBJ1-2
CASRPATGVGYTF
TGTGCCAGCAGGCCCGCAACAGGGGTCGGCTACACCTTC
>-|16|TRBV7-3|TRBD1|TRBJ2-2
CASSFSRDRVTGELFF
TGTGCCAGCAGTTTTTCCCGGGACAGGGTCACCGGGGAGCTGTTTTTT
>-|15|TRBV19|-|TRBJ1-1
CASTLGWGGNTEAFF
TGTGCCAGTACCCTGGGTTGGGGCGGGAACACTGAAGCTTTCTTT
>-|11|TRBV30|-|TRBJ2-1
CAWSLRGEQFF
TGTGCCTGGAGCCTACGGGGTGAGCAGTTCTTC
>-|16|TRBV4-3|-|TRBJ1-2
CASSQDSRGTATSYTF
TGCGCCAGCAGCCAAGATAGCCGGGGGACCGCCACTAGCTACACCTTC
>-|11|TRBV5-5|-|TRBJ2-7
CASSSTYEQYF
TGTGCCAGCAGTTCAACCTACGAGCAGTACTTC
>-|14|TRBV2|TRBD2|TRBJ2-3
CASTRGGGTDTQYF
TGTGCCAGCACTCGCGGGGGGGGAACAGATACGCAGTATTTT
>-|16|TRBV6-2/TRBV6-3|TRBD1|TRBJ2-7
CASSPLRTGQMYEQYF
TGTGCCAGCAGTCCGCTTAGGACAGGGCAGATGTACGAGCAGTACTTC
>-|15|TRBV11-2|-|TRBJ1-2
CASSPGNIGSGGYTF
TGTGCCAGCAGCCCCGGGAACATTGGCAGTGGTGGCTACACCTTC
>-|15|TRBV5-1|-|TRBJ1-5
CASSPGDQGNQPQHF
TGCGCCAGCAGCCCGGGGGACCAGGGCAATCAGCCCCAGCATTTT
>-|15|TRBV6-2/TRBV6-3|TRBD2|TRBJ2-3
CASSLAGARPDTQYF
TGTGCCAGCAGCCTAGCGGGGGCGAGACCAGATACGCAGTATTTT
>-|16|TRBV9|-|TRBJ2-6
CASSVAQGPGANVLTF
TGTGCCAGCAGCGTAGCTCAGGGGCCTGGGGCCAACGTCCTGACTTTC
>-|15|TRBV7-2|-|TRBJ1-5
CASSLSGGSNQPQHF
TGTGCCAGCAGCTTATCGGGGGGAAGCAATCAGCCCCAGCATTTT
>-|16|TRBV19|-|TRBJ2-3
CASTYQGERDTYTQYF
TGTGCCAGTACCTACCAGGGTGAGAGGGACACATATACGCAGTATTTT
>-|13|TRBV12-3/TRBV12-4|-|TRBJ2-1
CASSFGGYNEQFF
TGTGCCAGCAGTTTCGGCGGGTACAATGAGCAGTTCTTC
>-|14|TRBV2|TRBD1|TRBJ2-2
CASRTGADTGELFF
TGTGCCAGTAGAACAGGGGCAGACACCGGGGAGCTGTTTTTT
>-|15|TRBV7-2|TRBD1|TRBJ1-2
CASSLGGTGTYGYTF
TGTGCCAGCAGCTTAGGAGGGACAGGGACCTATGGCTACACCTTC
>-|15|TRBV6-1|-|TRBJ1-6
CASSEKGTGSSPLHF
TGTGCCAGCAGTGAAAAAGGAACGGGTAGTTCACCCCTCCACTTT
>-|14|TRBV5-5|-|TRBJ2-6
CASSNLAGANVLTF
TGTGCCAGCAGCAACTTGGCTGGGGCCAACGTCCTGACTTTC
>-|16|TRBV2|-|TRBJ1-1
CASAKDQGPWGTEAFF
TGTGCCAGCGCTAAGGACCAGGGGCCTTGGGGGACTGAAGCTTTCTTT
>-|14|TRBV7-2|-|TRBJ2-7
CASRLEGGSYEQYF
TGTGCCAGCAGGTTGGAGGGAGGCTCCTACGAGCAGTACTTC
>-|15|TRBV19|-|TRBJ2-1
CATAPSGPSYNEQFF
TGTGCCACCGCTCCGTCTGGGCCCTCCTACAATGAGCAGTTCTTC
>-|14|TRBV6-1|-|TRBJ1-5
CASSEGQGNQPQHF
TGTGCCAGCAGTGAAGGACAGGGCAATCAGCCCCAGCATTTT
>-|14|TRBV10-3|-|TRBJ2-7
CAISESGRAYEQYF
TGTGCCATCAGTGAGTCGGGCAGGGCCTACGAGCAGTACTTC
>-|17|TRBV19|-|TRBJ1-6
CASMEVRGRSYNSPLHF
TGTGCCAGTATGGAGGTCAGGGGCCGCTCCTATAATTCACCCCTCCACTTT
>-|14|TRBV5-1|TRBD1|TRBJ1-2
CASSTRQGSYGYTF
TGCGCCAGCAGCACGAGACAGGGCTCTTATGGCTACACCTTC
>-|11|TRBV28|-|TRBJ2-7
CASGTQYEQYF
TGTGCCAGCGGGACACAGTACGAGCAGTACTTC
>few|16|TRBV27|-|TRBJ1-5
CASSLFGGLSNQPQHF
TGTGCCAGCAGTTTATTCGGGGGGCTTAGCAATCAGCCCCAGCATTTT
>-|12|TRBV6-5|-|TRBJ1-6
CASSHPRSPLHF
TGTGCCAGCAGTCATCCGCGTTCACCCCTCCACTTT
>-|16|TRBV18|TRBD1|TRBJ2-7
CASSPAGQGSLGEQYF
TGTGCCAGCTCACCTGCGGGACAGGGCTCCCTCGGCGAGCAGTACTTC
>once|20|TRBV5-5|TRBD1|TRBJ1-6
CASSFIPGQDLNPYNSPLHF
TGTGCCAGCAGCTTCATTCCGGGACAGGACTTAAATCCCTATAATTCACCCCTCCACTTT
>-|14|TRBV28|TRBD1|TRBJ1-6
CASSLTGEGSPLHF
TGTGCCAGCAGTTTGACAGGGGAAGGTTCACCCCTCCACTTT
>-|16|TRBV18|-|TRBJ1-1
CASSPPRLGGNTEAFF
TGTGCCAGCTCACCCCCTAGGTTGGGAGGGAACACTGAAGCTTTCTTT
>-|16|TRBV29-1|-|TRBJ2-1
CSVEGAGDRRYNEQFF
TGCAGCGTTGAAGGAGCGGGGGACAGACGCTACAATGAGCAGTTCTTC
>-|12|TRBV10-3|-|TRBJ2-1
CAIRGTGYEQFF
TGTGCCATCAGAGGAACAGGCTATGAGCAGTTCTTC
>-|14|TRBV5-4|-|TRBJ2-3
CASSRAVSTDTQYF
TGTGCCAGCAGCCGAGCGGTGAGCACAGATACGCAGTATTTT
>-|13|TRBV3-1/TRBV3-2|TRBD1|TRBJ1-3
CASSSTGVHTIYF
TGTGCCAGCAGCTCGACAGGGGTGCACACCATATATTTT
>-|14|TRBV5-1|TRBD1|TRBJ1-4
CASSSGQGREKLFF
TGCGCCAGCAGCTCGGGACAGGGTAGGGAAAAACTGTTTTTT
>-|17|TRBV18|TRBD1|TRBJ2-1
CASSPAGQGALAGEQFF
TGTGCCAGCTCACCCGCGGGACAGGGGGCGCTCGCCGGTGAGCAGTTCTTC
>-|13|TRBV30|-|TRBJ1-4
CAWSVSRGEKLFF
TGTGCCTGGAGTGTCAGTCGCGGAGAAAAACTGTTTTTT
>-|16|TRBV7-2|-|TRBJ1-6
CASSPTSSSYNSPLHF
TGTGCCAGCAGCCCCACTTCGAGCTCCTATAATTCACCCCTCCACTTT
>-|16|TRBV7-8|-|TRBJ2-2
CASAWRGGLNTGELFF
TGTGCCAGCGCTTGGCGGGGCGGTTTGAACACCGGGGAGCTGTTTTTT
>once|15|TRBV5-1|-|TRBJ2-7
CASSPDSNTAYEQYF
TGCGCCAGCAGCCCAGACAGTAACACGGCCTACGAGCAGTACTTC
>-|12|TRBV11-2|-|TRBJ2-7
CASSLGGSEQYF
TGTGCCAGCAGCTTAGGGGGCAGCGAGCAGTACTTC
>-|14|TRBV5-1|-|TRBJ2-1
CASRRDQSYNEQFF
TGCGCCAGCAGGAGGGATCAATCCTACAATGAGCAGTTCTTC
>-|14|TRBV5-6|TRBD2|TRBJ2-5
CASSLSWGGETQYF
TGTGCCAGCAGCTTGTCATGGGGGGGAGAGACCCAGTACTTC
>-|16|TRBV7-9|TRBD2|TRBJ2-3
CASSLGLDLSTDTQYF
TGTGCCAGCAGCTTGGGACTAGACCTTAGCACAGATACGCAGTATTTT
>-|20|TRBV7-8|-|TRBJ1-1
CASSLAGGSKGWGLNTEAFF
TGTGCCAGCAGCTTAGCGGGAGGGTCTAAAGGGTGGGGGCTGAACACTGAAGCTTTCTTT
>-|14|TRBV30|-|TRBJ2-1
CAWSKRGGHDEQFF
TGTGCCTGGAGTAAAAGGGGGGGCCACGATGAGCAGTTCTTC
>-|15|TRBV7-9|TRBD1|TRBJ2-7
CASRPGQGVPWEQYF
TGTGCCAGCCGCCCCGGACAGGGAGTTCCTTGGGAGCAGTACTTC
>-|19|TRBV15|TRBD1|TRBJ1-6
CATSRKIISGQVLNSPLHF
TGTGCCACCAGCAGAAAAATAATAAGCGGACAGGTCCTTAATTCACCCCTCCACTTT
>-|15|TRBV4-3|-|TRBJ2-7
CASSQVAGDSYEQYF
TGCGCCAGCAGCCAAGTTGCCGGGGACTCCTACGAGCAGTACTTC